This T cell receptor (beta chain) was retrieved from a study of CD8+CD57+ T cells in acquired aplastic anemia. Study background: Sorted CD4+ and CD8+ cells yielded DNA averaging approximately 3 ug.

Between the trimmed V and J ends, which lost 2 bases and 6 bases, there was a span of 14 bases. The V gene's germline CDR1 is ENHRY and CDR2 SYGVKD. CDR3 length: 14 amino acids. Study results and limitations: CD8+ Simpson's diversity showed no significant patient-control difference. Roughly 27 shared CD8+ CDR3s appeared highly expressed within patients' immunodominant clones.

This clonotype was recorded a few times. Its cognate antigen is unknown. According to the study, genomic DNA was the template for TCR beta VDJ and CDR3 profiling. TCRdb processed the reads anew with MiXCR; each CDR3 protein has one entry. The table lists 35,000 to 45,000 distinct CDR3 sequences, about two thirds of them singletons. This TCR came from a human donor in good health, serving as a control. The J gene is TRBJ2-7, the V gene TRBV10-3, with D uncertain. Material: sorted CD4+, CD8+, or CD8+CD57+ T cells (not recorded which) from PBMCs. Written as DNA, the CDR3 is TGTGCCATCAGTGAGGGAATCTTAGTCCGCGAGCAGTACTTC. It translates to CAISEGILVREQYF.